This TCR beta chain was sequenced in a study of blood T cell repertoires in COVID-19. Study-wide context: There were acute and convalescent COVID-19 samples, and they came from the United States, Italy and Spain.

In the source study's methods: How many nucleated cells were present was estimated from reference gene primer amplification. Clones were read by immunoSEQ multiplex PCR, and TCRdb kept only the in-frame ones, dropping some. The V and J calls and clone size are taken from that table; D and trimming were inferred from the DNA. The table records approximately 150,000 clones, more than 75% of them present only once. Patients from Seattle were sampled longitudinally, starting during active infection. This sequence was found in a woman aged 45-60 years with COVID-19, enrolled during active disease. The sequenced material came from peripheral blood.

The CDR3 nucleotides read TGTGCCAGCAGCTTAGCAGCCTACAATGAGCAGTTCTTC. Encoded protein: CASSLAAYNEQFF. The genes are TRBV11-3 and TRBJ2-1; D unclear. V lost 1 base and J lost 2, with 3 bases in between. CDR3 size: 13 residues. Germline CDR1 and CDR2: SGHNT and YENEEA.